A selection of T cell receptor beta chains follows, all from one sample in a study of blood T cells in healthy people across ages. TCRdb ran MiXCR on the 5' RACE reads and lists one entry per CDR3 protein. The sample holds some 1,800,000 distinct CDR3 sequences; 35% to 50% are singletons and the top ten take roughly 24%. Material: blood. These receptors were taken from a human donor in good health. The CDR3 runs from the conserved cysteine through the conserved F or W. Each record gives: V gene, J gene, clone size, D gene, CDR3 DNA, CDR3 protein. D genes are given only for firm matches. Not all rows give a size; the values are once, few, many and, for expanded clones, a class.

>TRBV5-5|TRBJ2-5|few|TRBD1
TGTGCCAGCAGCGATGGGGACAGGGGTATACAAGAGACCCAGTACTTC
CASSDGDRGIQETQYF
>TRBV7-9|TRBJ2-3|.|.
TGTGCCAGCAGCACAGGGTATCATACGCAGTATTTT
CASSTGYHTQYF
>TRBV20-1|TRBJ1-2|.|.
TGCAGTGCTCTCACTCGCTCGGGGATTAACTATGGCTACACCTTC
CSALTRSGINYGYTF
>TRBV19|TRBJ2-1|.|TRBD1
TGTGCCAGTAGTATAGGAGGGACAGGGGCCGCGGGAGAGCAGTTCTTC
CASSIGGTGAAGEQFF
>TRBV3-1|TRBJ1-5|few|.
TGTGCCAGCAGCCAAGATCTTGTTCAGCCCCAGCATTTT
CASSQDLVQPQHF
>TRBV7-2|TRBJ2-7|.|TRBD2
TGTGCCAGCAGCCCCCTCGGACTAGCGGAATACGAGCAGTACTTC
CASSPLGLAEYEQYF
>TRBV6-5|TRBJ1-2|few|.
TGTGCCAACAACTCGGCAGGTTCTTACGGGTCTGGGGGCTACACCTTC
CANNSAGSYGSGGYTF
>TRBV2|TRBJ2-1|.|TRBD1
TGTGCCATCCTGGGGACAGTGGGAAATGAGCAGTTCTTC
CAILGTVGNEQFF
>TRBV18|TRBJ1-1|.|.
TGTGCCAGCTCGCCTTATGGGGGTAACACTGAAGCTTTCTTT
CASSPYGGNTEAFF
>TRBV3-1|TRBJ2-7|.|TRBD1
TGTGCCAGCAGCCAACTCTTGACAGGGGGCGGTGAGCAGTACTTC
CASSQLLTGGGEQYF
>TRBV12-5|TRBJ1-2|.|TRBD1
TGTGCTAGTGGTCCCGGACAGGGGAGTGGCTACACCTTC
CASGPGQGSGYTF
>TRBV6-2/TRBV6-3|TRBJ2-7|few|TRBD1
TGTGCCAGCAGCTTAAACCGGGACAGGGGGGATTACGAGCAGTACTTC
CASSLNRDRGDYEQYF
>TRBV4-3|TRBJ2-3|.|TRBD2
TGCGCCAGCAGCCAAGATGGGGCGGGGGACACAGATACGCAGTATTTT
CASSQDGAGDTDTQYF
>TRBV6-1|TRBJ2-1|.|TRBD2
TGTGCCAGCAGTGAACAGGGACTAGCGGGGAACAATGAGCAGTTCTTC
CASSEQGLAGNNEQFF
>TRBV7-2|TRBJ2-7|many|.
TGTGCCAGCAGCTGGAACCGCTACGAGCAGTACTTC
CASSWNRYEQYF
>TRBV4-3|TRBJ2-7|few|.
TGCGCCAGCAGCCGAGATCGTGCGGCGGGTCGGGCGTACTTC
CASSRDRAAGRAYF
>TRBV20-1|TRBJ1-1|.|TRBD1
TGCAGTGCTAGAGGGACAGGGGTCTATGTGAACACTGAAGCTTTCTTT
CSARGTGVYVNTEAFF
>TRBV6-4|TRBJ2-3|.|.
TGTGCCGGCAGTGACTTGGGGGCAGGCGATACGCAGTATTTT
CAGSDLGAGDTQYF
>TRBV7-9|TRBJ2-5|few|.
TGTGCCAGCAGCTTCGTGACGGGAGAGACCCAGTACTTC
CASSFVTGETQYF
>TRBV7-8|TRBJ2-5|few|TRBD2
TGTGCCAGCAGCCCGCGACTAGCGGGGGGGCACCAGTACTTC
CASSPRLAGGHQYF
>TRBV7-3|TRBJ2-1|.|.
TGTGCCAGCAGCTCCAGAGGAGGGACATTACGGAATGAGCAGTTCTTC
CASSSRGGTLRNEQFF
>TRBV5-6|TRBJ1-4|.|.
TGTGCCAGCAGCCCGACGCACGGGGGTAATGAAAAACTGTTTTTT
CASSPTHGGNEKLFF
>TRBV24-1|TRBJ1-2|few|.
TGTGCCACCAGTGATCCCCTAACAGGGAGGGATGGCTACACCTTC
CATSDPLTGRDGYTF